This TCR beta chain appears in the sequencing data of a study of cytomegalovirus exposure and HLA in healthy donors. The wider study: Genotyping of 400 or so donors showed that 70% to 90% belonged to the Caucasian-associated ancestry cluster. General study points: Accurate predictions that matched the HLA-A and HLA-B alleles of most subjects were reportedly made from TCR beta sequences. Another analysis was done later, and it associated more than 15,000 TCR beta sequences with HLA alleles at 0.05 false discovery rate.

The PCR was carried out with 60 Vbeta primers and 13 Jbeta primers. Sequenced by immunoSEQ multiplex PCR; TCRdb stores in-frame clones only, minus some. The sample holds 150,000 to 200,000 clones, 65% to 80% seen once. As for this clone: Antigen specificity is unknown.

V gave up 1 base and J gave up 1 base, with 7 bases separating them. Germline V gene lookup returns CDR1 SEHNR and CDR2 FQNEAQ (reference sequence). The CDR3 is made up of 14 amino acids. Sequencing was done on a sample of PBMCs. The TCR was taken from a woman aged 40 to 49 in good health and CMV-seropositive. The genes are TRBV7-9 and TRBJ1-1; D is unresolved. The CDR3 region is CASSLGHQNTEAFF. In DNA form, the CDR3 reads TGTGCCAGCAGCTTAGGGCACCAGAACACTGAAGCTTTCTTT.